These T cell receptor beta chains were read from a single sample in a study of siplizumab effects on memory and regulatory T cells. TCRdb's copy holds only in-frame clones and misses some; the assay was immunoSEQ multiplex PCR. The sample has 100,000 to 110,000 clones, approximately 94% seen once. Input material: non-Treg CD4+ T cells sorted from blood. Receptors originate from a human donor in good health. Both conserved end residues are part of each CDR3. A D gene is named only where the DNA matches it firmly.

V: TRBV10-2
J: TRBJ2-7
D: -
CDR3: CASSEGNYEQYF

V: TRBV19
J: TRBJ1-3
D: -
CDR3: CASSQAAGNTIYF

V: TRBV20-1
J: TRBJ2-7
D: -
CDR3: CSASSSYEQYF

V: TRBV18
J: TRBJ1-4
D: TRBD1
CDR3: CASSPSLGTGFEKLFF

V: TRBV10-1
J: TRBJ2-7
D: TRBD1
CDR3: CASNRANPTGPTFYEQYF

V: TRBV29-1
J: TRBJ2-5
D: -
CDR3: CSVAGWGQETQYF

V: TRBV4-1
J: TRBJ2-6
D: TRBD1
CDR3: CASSQAGTGPSGANVLTF

V: TRBV7-9
J: TRBJ2-2
D: TRBD1
CDR3: CASSLTGANTGELFF

V: TRBV11-2
J: TRBJ2-1
D: TRBD1
CDR3: CASRQQGDVEQFF

V: TRBV5-8
J: TRBJ2-7
D: TRBD1
CDR3: CASNPGQGGSYEQYF

V: TRBV6-5
J: TRBJ1-2
D: -
CDR3: CASGRTADYGYTF

V: TRBV5-6
J: TRBJ1-2
D: -
CDR3: CASSLVSRSYGYTF

V: TRBV5-1
J: TRBJ2-2
D: TRBD2
CDR3: CASSPGLAGTGELFF

V: TRBV28
J: TRBJ2-5
D: -
CDR3: CASSLGETQYF

V: TRBV19
J: TRBJ2-1
D: -
CDR3: CASRGSRYNEQFF

V: TRBV5-1
J: TRBJ2-1
D: -
CDR3: CASSYSRNNEQFF

V: TRBV7-3
J: TRBJ2-1
D: TRBD2
CDR3: CASSSAGLAANEQFF

V: TRBV6-5
J: TRBJ2-7
D: TRBD2
CDR3: CASRLGLGGVYEQYF

V: TRBV5-6
J: TRBJ2-5
D: TRBD1
CDR3: CASSLARGPLETQYF

V: TRBV10-3
J: TRBJ2-3
D: TRBD2
CDR3: CAIGTSGRVSTDTQYF

V: TRBV6-5
J: TRBJ1-4
D: -
CDR3: CASSYSYTGFGLFF

V: TRBV27
J: TRBJ2-3
D: -
CDR3: CASSPGRGDTQYF

V: TRBV14
J: TRBJ1-1
D: -
CDR3: CASSQGMGGHTEAFF

V: TRBV14
J: TRBJ2-7
D: -
CDR3: CASSQDRAITSYEQYF

V: TRBV5-1
J: TRBJ1-3
D: TRBD1
CDR3: CASSLAGTGSGNTIYF

V: TRBV7-2
J: TRBJ1-2
D: -
CDR3: CASSFGRLNYGYTF

V: TRBV5-8
J: TRBJ2-3
D: -
CDR3: CASSLGRQAGTDTQYF

V: TRBV6-4
J: TRBJ2-7
D: TRBD2
CDR3: CASSDSGLAGTYEQYF